This TCR beta chain was documented in a study of somatic mutations in cytotoxic T cells in rheumatoid arthritis. Across the whole study: Patient blood, which was peripheral blood collected as 30 ml EDTA, was drawn right after diagnosis and before any treatment started. The authors flow-sorted some V beta antibody-stained T-cell populations at nearly 100% purity, including V beta1+ cells that they sequenced for TCRB. Study-level findings and limits: The antigen targets of the expanded CD8+ clones lacked identification.

Original analysis: Patient CD8+ clones above 1% seldom matched published virus-specific TCRB sequences. TCRdb's copy holds only in-frame clones and misses some; the assay was immunoSEQ multiplex PCR. V, J and clone size reflect that table, while D and trimming were determined from the DNA. In the table there are several thousand clones, around 83% of which are singletons. Notes on this clone: Its antigen remains unidentified.

The CDR3 runs 14 residues. The germline gives CDR1 MNHEY, CDR2 SMNVEV (reference sequence). Trimming left V 5 bases short and J 2 bases short, with 9 bases between. The chain carries TRBV27 and TRBJ2-2; D unclear. The source is a woman between 45 and 65 years old with rheumatoid arthritis. Sequencing was done on a sample of CD8+ T cells sorted from blood. The CDR3 coding sequence is TGTGCCAGCAGTACCTTAACAAACACCGGGGAGCTGTTTTTT. This encodes CASSTLTNTGELFF.